This T cell receptor (beta chain) appears in the sequencing data of a study of T-cell reconstitution after alpha-beta-depleted transplantation in children. This clonotype came up many times. Trimming removed 5 bases from V and 0 bases from J, with 5 bases in between. CDR1 is DFQATT, CDR2 SNEGSKA, per germline (reference sequence). The CDR3 contains 13 residues. Construction of the TCRbeta library involved unique molecular identifiers. TCRdb re-analysed the PCR reads in MiXCR, keeping a single row per CDR3 protein. The repertoire holds about 580,000 distinct CDR3 sequences, with around 23% as singletons.

Sample: PBMCs, mostly from graft donor cells, taken 360 days after TCRalphabeta/CD19-depleted stem cell transplant. The receptor was isolated from a boy in the first two years of life who had a stem cell transplant for acute myeloid leukemia, so the T cells may come from the graft donor. The J gene is TRBJ1-6, the V gene TRBV20-1; D remains unclear. CDR3 amino acids: CSALSSYNSPLHF. DNA for the CDR3: TGCAGTGCTTTGAGCTCCTATAATTCACCCCTCCACTTT.